The rows below give T cell receptor beta chains drawn from one sample of a study of OX40 agonist ivuxolimab in advanced cancers. Repertoires were generated with immunoSEQ multiplex PCR, while TCRdb's copy carries only in-frame clones and drops some. The sample includes fewer than 30,000 clones, roughly 83% seen only once; the top ten take 33%. This sample comprised CD4+ or CD8+ T cells sorted from blood, obtained in a trial of the OX40 agonist ivuxolimab. The receptor source for this set is an adult with an advanced solid tumor such as melanoma, head and neck, liver or kidney cancer. Each CDR3 is given without its conserved first and last residue. The order of the fields is J gene, V gene, clone size, CDR3 protein. Size is omitted from some rows. Given values are once, few, many or a class for expanded clones.

TRBJ2-3	TRBV2	-	ASIQGGGDTQY
TRBJ2-2	TRBV9	once	ASSGGHPNTGELF
TRBJ1-6	TRBV19	few	ASRFRDRNNSPLH
TRBJ2-7	TRBV7-6	-	ASSYPKKGGEAYEQY
TRBJ1-1	TRBV15	-	ATSRDYQGGGGMNTEAF
TRBJ2-7	TRBV28	-	ASGDSSYEQY
TRBJ2-1	TRBV19	once	ASSMEPSVYNEQF
TRBJ1-4	TRBV11-3	once	ASSSPRGTAKGKLF
TRBJ2-7	TRBV2	once	ASSVYGQKDSYEQY
TRBJ1-4	TRBV9	few	ASSVEGGDNEKLF
TRBJ2-7	TRBV9	-	ASSAGTGVSYEQY
TRBJ2-1	TRBV25-1	few	ASSQKGLAGGRANEQF
TRBJ2-5	TRBV4-1	-	ASSQDRGRGPKQETQY
TRBJ1-3	TRBV5-1	-	ASSLSEWQGNTIY
TRBJ2-7	TRBV5-6	-	ASSLQGYEQY
TRBJ2-4	TRBV6-1	few	ASSEYDRDLAKNIQY
TRBJ2-7	TRBV6-5	-	ASRETGSPYEQY
TRBJ1-2	TRBV7-8	-	ASSPGTGYGYT
TRBJ2-7	TRBV30	many	AWCTGTGVCEQY
TRBJ1-4	TRBV4-2	-	ASSQVDIRATNEKLF
TRBJ2-1	TRBV6-5	-	ASSRQGAGNEQF
TRBJ2-7	TRBV5-1	-	ASSLDTSYEQY
TRBJ2-7	TRBV6-5	-	AAGTGWYEQY
TRBJ1-2	TRBV5-6	-	ASSFEGIHGYT
TRBJ2-3	TRBV5-6	few	ASSLHTGATDTQY
TRBJ2-7	TRBV5-1	-	ASSLGNYEQY
TRBJ2-7	TRBV25-1	-	ASSGGFASYEQY
TRBJ2-2	TRBV10-3	-	AISERGQGASSGELF
TRBJ2-5	TRBV19	-	ASLEVEGQETQY
TRBJ2-1	TRBV2	-	ASRADGSSYNEQF
TRBJ2-3	TRBV6-5	-	ASRLGTGWLDTQY
TRBJ2-2	TRBV11-3	-	ASSFSTIGTYTGELF
TRBJ2-1	TRBV9	-	ASSVGGLDEQF
TRBJ1-1	TRBV4-2	-	ASSQDSGYTEAF
TRBJ1-2	TRBV2	-	ASQGSTGNYGYT
TRBJ2-7	TRBV18	-	ASSPPDRGDEQY
TRBJ1-2	TRBV6-1	-	ASSYRTAPYGYT
TRBJ2-1	TRBV20-1	-	SARGGNEQF
TRBJ2-2	TRBV13	-	ASTYFRDRELF
TRBJ1-4	TRBV7-9	-	ASRPGQGFEKLF
TRBJ2-7	TRBV9	-	ASSVEAGLVSYEQY
TRBJ2-7	TRBV7-8	-	ASSFTDYSYEQY
TRBJ2-7	TRBV7-9	few	ASSLGYGNEQY
TRBJ2-5	TRBV11-3	-	ASSPRRGEIETQY
TRBJ2-1	TRBV29-1	-	SVEDPKRQSYNEQF
TRBJ2-7	TRBV4-1	once	ASSQQTGDYEQY
TRBJ2-2	TRBV2	once	ASMDLLITGELF
TRBJ1-2	TRBV6-5	-	ASSIDREGHGYT
TRBJ1-1	TRBV5-6	-	ASSLARDMSGTEAF
TRBJ2-1	TRBV19	-	ASSIAVYNEQF
TRBJ2-3	TRBV7-6	-	ASSLEGTDTQY
-	TRBV6-1	-	ASSEVRGTYEQY
TRBJ2-7	TRBV4-2	once	ASSQEIGLAAYEQY
TRBJ1-5	TRBV5-6	once	ASSLAGEAFEPQH
TRBJ1-5	TRBV19	once	ASRLARDTQPQH
TRBJ1-1	TRBV6-5	-	ASSYQGALNTEAF